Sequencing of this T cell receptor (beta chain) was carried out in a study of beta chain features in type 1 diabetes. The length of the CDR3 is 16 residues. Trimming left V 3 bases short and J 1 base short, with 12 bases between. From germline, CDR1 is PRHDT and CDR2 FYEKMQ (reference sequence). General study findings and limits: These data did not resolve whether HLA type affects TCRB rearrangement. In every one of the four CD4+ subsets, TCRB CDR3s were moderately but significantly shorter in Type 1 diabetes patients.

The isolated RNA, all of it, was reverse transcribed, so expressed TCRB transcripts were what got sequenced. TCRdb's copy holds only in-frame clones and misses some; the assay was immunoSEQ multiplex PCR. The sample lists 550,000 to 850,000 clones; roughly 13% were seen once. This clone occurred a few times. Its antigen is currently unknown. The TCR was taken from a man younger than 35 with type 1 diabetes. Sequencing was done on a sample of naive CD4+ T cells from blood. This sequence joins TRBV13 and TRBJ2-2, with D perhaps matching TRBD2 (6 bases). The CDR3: CASSFYSSENTGELFF. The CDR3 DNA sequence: TGTGCCAGCAGCTTCTATTCTAGCGAGAACACCGGGGAGCTGTTTTTT.